The present entry profiles one T cell receptor (beta chain) with its context. The source of the sample is a study of cytomegalovirus exposure and HLA in healthy donors. The study ran its PCR with 60 Vbeta and 13 Jbeta primers. Using immunoSEQ multiplex PCR, the repertoire was profiled, and TCRdb retains in-frame clones only, with some absent. Of some 130,000 clones in the sample, 60% to 85% were seen once. Germline values: CDR1 SGHVS, CDR2 FQNEAQ. The V and J ends lost 4 bases and 8 bases, in that order; junction bases with no gene match: 10. This CDR3 comprises 15 residues. J is TRBJ2-1 and V is TRBV7-8; 8 nucleotides line up with TRBD2. This sequence was found in a woman aged 18-35 years in good health and CMV-seronegative. Sequencing was done on a sample of PBMCs. The CDR3 DNA reads TGTGCCAGCAGCTCGAGCGGGAGAAGGTTGGATGAGCAGTTCTTC. This encodes CASSSSGRRLDEQFF.